The rows below give T cell receptor beta chains drawn from one sample of a study of PD-L1 blockade in urothelial cancer. TCRdb's table, derived via immunoSEQ multiplex PCR, lists solely in-frame clones and lacks some. The sample has 40,000 to 55,000 clones, about 86% seen once. The sequencing used PBMCs, collected around atezolizumab (anti-PD-L1) treatment. The receptor source for this set is a man aged 60 to 75 with urothelial cancer. Both conserved end residues are trimmed from each CDR3.

TRBJ2-5 TRBV9 ASSALATSGGEETQY
TRBJ1-5 TRBV5-4 AWGTDSNQPQH
TRBJ1-4 TRBV11-2 ASSLDSGELREKLF
TRBJ1-4 TRBV4-1 ASSPPGTGARHEKLF
TRBJ1-2 TRBV19 ASKFRGQGAFDYGYT
TRBJ2-1 TRBV5-1 ASSLSTNSGEQF
TRBJ1-2 TRBV18 ASSLSGTGGGYT
TRBJ2-1 TRBV10-3 AIRTSGGNEQF
TRBJ2-7 TRBV7-8 ASSLDGGAPYEQY
TRBJ2-7 TRBV9 ASSGQREGFEQY
TRBJ1-4 TRBV11-2 ASSLDSRTDNNEKLF
TRBJ1-4 TRBV18 ASSRSFNEKLF
TRBJ1-4 TRBV11-2 ASSGPGLVEKLF
TRBJ2-5 TRBV2 ASSKLAGGLETQY
TRBJ1-5 TRBV9 ASSPGQGDQPQH
TRBJ1-2 TRBV6-1 ASIQGLNYGYT
TRBJ1-5 TRBV28 ASSFRVNSNQPQH
TRBJ2-3 TRBV2 ASRVQGRTDTQY
TRBJ2-5 TRBV5-5 ASSSGLQETQY
TRBJ2-7 TRBV11-2 ASSLANLGQGD
TRBJ1-1 TRBV5-1 ASSWGRKGLTTEAF
TRBJ2-3 TRBV6-5 ASRIGGEGTDTQY
TRBJ2-5 TRBV10-1 ASSSSGKETQY
TRBJ2-5 TRBV5-4 ASSQVPVSMLGETQY
TRBJ2-5 TRBV5-1 ASSSTGFGETQY
TRBJ1-6 TRBV27 ASSSRVVNSPLH
TRBJ1-1 TRBV5-6 ASSYRRLGTEAF
TRBJ1-5 TRBV10-2 ASSDSGDLGGSQH
TRBJ1-1 TRBV7-9 ASSTGQNTEAF
TRBJ1-1 TRBV5-3 ARRSQETNTEAF
TRBJ2-3 TRBV27 ASSLSRGTDTQY
TRBJ2-6 TRBV29-1 SVLGTANSGANVLT
TRBJ1-1 TRBV2 ASRPGTGQMNTEAF
TRBJ1-5 TRBV30 AWSVIQAPNQPQH
TRBJ1-1 TRBV4-2 ASSLDRGNAEAF
TRBJ2-7 TRBV2 ASSGPGAGGGEQY
TRBJ2-7 TRBV7-2 ASSLGGGSYEQY
TRBJ1-2 TRBV6-5 ASSPGQGNYGYT
TRBJ2-7 TRBV6-5 ASRKPGQGAHEQY
TRBJ1-1 TRBV6-5 ASSVTGGRAF
TRBJ1-5 TRBV6-4 AGPQGAGQPQH
TRBJ1-1 TRBV7-8 ASSSRIVARDTEAF
TRBJ2-7 TRBV7-3 ASSPGGLAVYEQY
TRBJ2-7 TRBV2 ASRVLVGEAYEQY
TRBJ1-5 TRBV18 ASSPRAPGDVNQPQH
TRBJ2-1 TRBV20-1 SASTYNEQF
TRBJ1-3 TRBV10-2 ASSESEGPLYPRTIY
TRBJ1-3 TRBV29-1 SVGSGGRGNTIY
TRBJ2-2 TRBV13 ASSSGTGLTGELF
TRBJ1-2 TRBV5-1 ASSAPGVTGGYT
TRBJ2-5 TRBV6-1 ATRTSGAPLTQY
TRBJ1-5 TRBV27 ASSRDSITPQH
TRBJ1-2 TRBV27 ASSFLGGGYGYT
TRBJ2-1 TRBV12-2 ASRLSSGRVGSYNEQF